This T cell receptor (beta chain) was captured in a study of OX40 agonist ivuxolimab in advanced cancers. At the level of the study: Dose-escalation patients' cancers were hepatocellular carcinoma, melanoma, renal cell or head and neck cancer. Three patients responded partially, comprising one with hepatocellular carcinoma and two with cutaneous melanoma.

Per germline, CDR1 MGHRA and CDR2 YSYEKL. The CDR3 is made up of 15 amino acids. The trim removed 8 bases at V and 3 bases at J, leaving 13 bases unmatched. Broader study findings: There was clonal expansion of CD4+ and CD8+ blood T cells by week 6 at 0.1 to 3.0 mg/kg.

In the case of this clone: No antigen is known for it.

Assay: immunoSEQ multiplex PCR; the TCRdb copy retains only in-frame clones and omits some. The sample contains about 82,000 clones, around 89% of which appear only once. V and J are TRBV4-1 and TRBJ2-7; TRBD1 aligns across 7 bases. Material: CD4+ or CD8+ T cells sorted from blood, obtained in a trial of the OX40 agonist ivuxolimab. The origin of this receptor is an adult with an advanced solid tumor such as melanoma, head and neck, liver or kidney cancer. CDR3 amino acids: CASGPTPGQLYEQYF. DNA for the CDR3: TGCGCCAGCGGACCGACACCGGGACAGCTCTACGAGCAGTACTTC.